Listed here are 11 T cell receptor beta chains from one sample, sequenced in a study of T cells in Graves' hyperthyroidism and ophthalmopathy. RNA transcripts gave rise to amplified TCR beta CDR3 regions. In the first-round RT-PCR of the TCR CDR3, the HTBI primer set was used. TCRdb recomputed calls from the multiplex PCR reads with MiXCR, one row per CDR3 protein. In the table there are over 500,000 distinct CDR3 sequences, around 16% of which are singletons. The material sequenced was blood. The receptors were gathered from a woman aged 25-40 years with Graves' ophthalmopathy.

This clonotype appeared many times. V is TRBV15 and J is TRBJ1-4; maybe TRBD1 (5 bases). Germline V CDR1 and CDR2: LNHNV, YYDKDF (reference sequence). Deletions cut 0 bases from V and 0 bases from J, with 8 bases between. The CDR3 totals 16 residues. CDR3 residues: CATSRDQGATNEKLFF. The CDR3 coding sequence is TGTGCCACCAGCAGAGATCAAGGGGCAACTAATGAAAAACTGTTTTTT. The full variable domain, in which reference TRBV15 and TRBJ1-4 provide the parts outside the CDR3, is DAMVIQNPRYQVTQFGKPVTLSCSQTLNHNVMYWYQQKSSQAPKLLFHYYDKDFNNEADTPDNFQSRRPNTSFCFLDIRSPGLGDTAMYLCATSRDQGATNEKLFFGSGTQLSVL.

In this sample, this clonotype turned up many times. V is TRBV28 and J is TRBJ2-7; a weak D match, TRBD1 (6 bases). Trimming took off 10 bases at V and 0 bases at J, with 19 bases between the two ends. The germline CDR1 and CDR2 sequences are MDHEN and SYDVKM. The CDR3 has 15 amino acids. This CDR3 reads CATQNPRDNSYEQYF. CDR3 bases: TGTGCCACCCAAAACCCCAGGGACAACTCCTACGAGCAGTACTTC.

This clonotype occurred many times. The chain links TRBV5-1 to TRBJ2-3; D gene ambiguous. The V gene's germline CDR1 is SGHRS and CDR2 YFSETQ. The CDR3 spans 15 residues. Trimming removed 1 base from V and 4 bases from J, with 13 bases in between. The CDR3 loop reads CASSLSQAKADTQYF. The DNA for the CDR3 is TGCGCCAGCAGCTTGTCCCAGGCCAAGGCAGATACGCAGTATTTT.

For this clonotype: A much larger clone differs from this one at a single base, so this may be a read error. The chain links TRBV7-2 to TRBJ1-4, with 8 bases lining up with TRBD1. The CDR3 spans 16 residues. Per germline, CDR1 SGHTA and CDR2 FQGNSA. J lost 7 bases, V lost 4 bases, and 11 bases had no gene match. In nucleotides, the CDR3 is TGTGCCAGCAGCTCATTGACAGGGGCCAGCCGTGAAAAACTGTTTTTT. Residues: CASSSLTGASREKLFF.

Ten or more counts support this clonotype. The chain is built from TRBV2 and TRBJ1-1; no firm D call. V was shortened by 2 bases and J by 0 bases, with 16 bases between the two germline ends. This CDR3 contains 17 residues. Looked up from germline, CDR1 is SNHLY and CDR2 is FYNNEI. The CDR3 sequence is CASSELGFLEMNTEAFF. CDR3 bases: TGTGCCAGCAGTGAACTGGGTTTCTTGGAAATGAACACTGAAGCTTTCTTT. The whole variable domain, remainder taken from reference TRBV2 and TRBJ1-1, is EPEVTQTPSHQVTQMGQEVILRCVPISNHLYFYWYRQILGQKVEFLVSFYNNEISEKSEIFDDQFSVERPDGSNFTLKIRSTKLEDSAMYFCASSELGFLEMNTEAFFGQGTRLTVV.

The table lists this clonotype with a few counts. The chain employs TRBV19 and TRBJ1-5; D might be TRBD1 (6 bases). There are 15 residues in the CDR3. V lost 6 bases and J lost 3, with 15 bases in between. Looked up from germline, CDR1 is LNHDA and CDR2 is SQIVND (reference sequence). CDR3 bases: TGTGCCAGTAGATGGACAGAGAGGCTCAATCAGCCCCAGCATTTT. Translation gives CASRWTERLNQPQHF.

This clonotype has at least ten counts. This chain uses TRBV10-2 with TRBJ1-5, with TRBD1 matching over 7 bases. J gave up 7 bases and V 11 bases, and 11 bases lay outside the gene matches. The germline CDR1 and CDR2 sequences are WSHSY and SAAADI. This CDR3 region has 13 residues. The CDR3 DNA is TGCGCCCCGTTGTACAGGGGAGGCCAGCCCCAGCATTTT. Amino acid sequence: CAPLYRGGQPQHF.

In its sample, this clonotype was seen many times. The chain employs TRBV30 and TRBJ2-4; possible D gene TRBD2, 6 bases. CDR3 size: 15 residues. Trimming cost V 8 bases and J 1 base, with 18 bases left between them. CDR1 GTSNPN and CDR2 SVGIG come from the germline V gene (reference sequence). The CDR3 nucleotides are TGTGCCCTGCAGTTGACTAGGCAGGCCAAAAACATTCAGTACTTC. Its protein product is CALQLTRQAKNIQYF.

This clonotype came up a few times. The J gene is TRBJ2-1, the V gene TRBV4-3; 10 bases align to TRBD2. Losses at the gene ends were 0 bases for V and 5 bases for J; bases not matched to a gene: 7. CDR3 length: 17 residues. Germline V CDR1 and CDR2: LGHNA, YSLEER. CDR3 sequence: CASSQDPLAGGNNEQFF. The DNA for the CDR3 is TGCGCCAGCAGCCAAGATCCCTTAGCGGGAGGAAACAATGAGCAGTTCTTC.

The table lists this clonotype with many counts. The V gene is TRBV7-2, the J gene TRBJ1-4; D is ambiguous. Trimming pared 5 bases from V and 0 bases from J, leaving 7 bases between. CDR3 size: 14 residues. CDR1 is SGHTA, CDR2 FQGNSA, per germline. DNA for the CDR3: TGTGCCAGCAGCCCGGTCCCAACTAATGAAAAACTGTTTTTT. Amino acid sequence: CASSPVPTNEKLFF.

The table lists this clonotype with many counts. The chain is built from TRBV3-1 and TRBJ2-1; TRBD2 matches 9 bases. This CDR3 spans 17 amino acids. Germline V gene sequence: CDR1 LGHDT, CDR2 YNNKEL (reference sequence). Germline trimming cut 0 bases from V and 3 bases from J; bases unmatched to any gene: 6. CDR3 coding DNA: TGTGCCAGCAGCCAAGAGGAAATAGCGGGGGACTACAATGAGCAGTTCTTC. It translates to CASSQEEIAGDYNEQFF.